This TCR beta chain emerged from a study of blood T cell repertoires in COVID-19. Produced via immunoSEQ multiplex PCR; TCRdb's table is partial and in-frame only. This table holds about 280,000 clones, about four fifths found once. Recruitment covered 20 to 25 US areas and drew participants whose ages spanned about 18 to 100 years. This CDR3 has 17 residues. V lost 6 bases to trimming and J lost 8 bases; unmatched junction nucleotides: 14. Germline V CDR1 and CDR2: SGHRS, YFSETQ. This receptor was identified in a man aged 40-50 years who had been exposed to COVID-19. The sequenced sample consisted of PBMCs or T cells enriched from blood (not recorded which). The chain links TRBV5-1 to TRBJ2-1, with 13 bases matching TRBD2. CDR3 sequence: CASIYGGTSGIGDEQFF. CDR3 DNA: TGCGCCAGCATTTACGGGGGGACTAGCGGGATAGGCGATGAGCAGTTCTTC.